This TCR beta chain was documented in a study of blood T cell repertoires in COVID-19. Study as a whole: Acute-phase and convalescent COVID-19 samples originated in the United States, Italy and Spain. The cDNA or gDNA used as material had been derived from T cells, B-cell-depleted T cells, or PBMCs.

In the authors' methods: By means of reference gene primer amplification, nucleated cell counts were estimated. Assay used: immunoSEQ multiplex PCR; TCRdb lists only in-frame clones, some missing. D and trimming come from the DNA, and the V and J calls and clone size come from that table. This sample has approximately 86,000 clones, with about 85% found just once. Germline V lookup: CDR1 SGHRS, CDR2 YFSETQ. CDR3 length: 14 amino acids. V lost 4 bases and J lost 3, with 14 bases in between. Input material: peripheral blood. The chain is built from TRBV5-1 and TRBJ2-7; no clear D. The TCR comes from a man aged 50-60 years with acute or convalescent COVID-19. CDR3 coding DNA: TGCGCCAGCAGCAAAGAGGTAACCCTCTACGAGCAGTACTTC. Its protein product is CASSKEVTLYEQYF.